This TCR beta chain was identified during a study of blood T cell repertoires in COVID-19. Study-level information: Acute-phase and convalescent COVID-19 samples originated in the United States, Italy and Spain. Sources were T cells, B-cell-depleted T cells, or PBMCs; the material itself was cDNA or gDNA.

As for this clone: The sample has other DNA sequences that encode this CDR3 too.

CDR1 and CDR2 from the germline V gene are MNHEY and SVGAGI. The CDR3 is 15 amino acids. Trimming cost V 0 bases and J 5 bases, with 13 bases left between them. How the authors handled the data: Using reference gene primer amplification, nucleated cell counts were estimated. Profiling relied on immunoSEQ multiplex PCR, and the TCRdb table lists in-frame clones only, not all of them. For V, J and clone size, that table is used; D and trimming come from the DNA. The data show 98,000 or so clones, with around 86% seen just once and about 16% held by the top ten. The sample consisted of peripheral blood. J is TRBJ1-2 and V is TRBV6-5; D is unresolved. This sequence originates from a man between 50 and 59 years old with acute or convalescent COVID-19. The CDR3 loop reads CASSYSRGQNYGYTF. CDR3 DNA: TGTGCCAGCAGTTACTCTCGAGGGCAGAATTATGGCTACACCTTC.